A selection of T cell receptor beta chains follows, all from one sample in a study of blood T cell repertoires in COVID-19. The protocol was immunoSEQ multiplex PCR, while the TCRdb copy is restricted to in-frame clones and leaves out a portion. The table has roughly 250,000 clones, around 89% seen once. The sample comprised PBMCs or T cells enriched from blood (not recorded which). The receptors were gathered from a man in his forties who had recovered from COVID-19. CDR3s include the opening cysteine and the closing phenylalanine or tryptophan. The order of the fields is J gene, clone size, D gene, V gene, CDR3 protein, CDR3 DNA. D genes are given only for firm matches. Clone sizes are given selectively: once, few, many, or a class where the clone is expanded.

J gene: TRBJ1-2; clone size: NA; D gene: TRBD1; V gene: TRBV12-3/TRBV12-4; CDR3 protein: CASSLAQGAGYTF; CDR3 DNA: TGTGCCAGCAGTTTAGCACAGGGGGCTGGCTACACCTTC
J gene: TRBJ2-2; clone size: NA; D gene: TRBD1; V gene: TRBV10-2; CDR3 protein: CASSGQGQTGELFF; CDR3 DNA: TGCGCCAGCAGCGGACAGGGGCAAACCGGGGAGCTGTTTTTT
J gene: TRBJ2-3; clone size: NA; D gene: TRBD2; V gene: TRBV27; CDR3 protein: CASSTRELAHPQYF; CDR3 DNA: TGTGCCAGCAGCACACGGGAACTAGCGCATCCGCAGTATTTT
J gene: TRBJ1-1; clone size: NA; D gene: NA; V gene: TRBV7-3; CDR3 protein: CASRLTDRTELHTEAFF; CDR3 DNA: TGTGCCAGCAGACTAACTGACAGGACGGAACTTCACACTGAAGCTTTCTTT
J gene: TRBJ1-3; clone size: NA; D gene: NA; V gene: TRBV19; CDR3 protein: CASSIGRSSGNTIYF; CDR3 DNA: TGTGCCAGTAGTATTGGAAGGAGCTCTGGAAACACCATATATTTT
J gene: TRBJ2-5; clone size: NA; D gene: NA; V gene: TRBV2; CDR3 protein: CASSGGLGGETQYF; CDR3 DNA: TGTGCCAGCAGTGGCGGCTTAGGAGGAGAGACCCAGTACTTC
J gene: TRBJ1-6; clone size: NA; D gene: TRBD1; V gene: TRBV7-9; CDR3 protein: CASSAYPPDRDPQSPLHF; CDR3 DNA: TGTGCCAGCAGCGCCTACCCGCCGGACAGGGACCCCCAATCACCCCTCCACTTT
J gene: TRBJ2-7; clone size: NA; D gene: TRBD2; V gene: TRBV30; CDR3 protein: CAWSLMGLAGEQYF; CDR3 DNA: TGTGCCTGGAGTCTAATGGGACTAGCGGGCGAGCAGTACTTC
J gene: TRBJ2-1; clone size: NA; D gene: TRBD1; V gene: TRBV7-3; CDR3 protein: CASSPRDRGLDEQFF; CDR3 DNA: TGTGCCAGCAGCCCCCGGGACAGGGGGTTGGATGAGCAGTTCTTC
J gene: TRBJ2-5; clone size: NA; D gene: TRBD2; V gene: TRBV3-1/TRBV3-2; CDR3 protein: CASSHVGGGSQETQYF; CDR3 DNA: TGTGCCAGCAGCCATGTTGGGGGGGGATCCCAAGAGACCCAGTACTTC
J gene: TRBJ2-7; clone size: NA; D gene: TRBD1; V gene: TRBV7-2; CDR3 protein: CASSFSGTGVAEQYF; CDR3 DNA: TGTGCCAGCAGCTTTTCCGGGACAGGGGTGGCCGAGCAGTACTTC
J gene: TRBJ1-5; clone size: NA; D gene: NA; V gene: TRBV1; CDR3 protein: CTSSLLAARRTSNQPQHF; CDR3 DNA: TGCACCAGCAGCTTACTCGCAGCCCGGAGGACTAGCAATCAGCCCCAGCATTTT
J gene: TRBJ1-6; clone size: NA; D gene: NA; V gene: TRBV6-5; CDR3 protein: CASSYSKAVSPLHF; CDR3 DNA: TGTGCCAGCAGTTACTCGAAAGCCGTATCACCCCTCCACTTT
J gene: TRBJ2-3; clone size: NA; D gene: TRBD2; V gene: TRBV4-2; CDR3 protein: CASSPTLAPSTDTQYF; CDR3 DNA: TGTGCCAGCAGCCCCACACTAGCGCCTAGCACAGATACGCAGTATTTT
J gene: TRBJ1-2; clone size: NA; D gene: TRBD1; V gene: TRBV7-2; CDR3 protein: CASSSTGISRSGYTF; CDR3 DNA: TGTGCCAGCAGCTCGACAGGGATAAGTAGAAGTGGCTACACCTTC
J gene: TRBJ1-1; clone size: NA; D gene: NA; V gene: TRBV4-3; CDR3 protein: CASSQDIGTLNTEAFF; CDR3 DNA: TGCGCCAGCAGCCAAGATATAGGGACACTGAACACTGAAGCTTTCTTT
J gene: TRBJ1-5; clone size: NA; D gene: NA; V gene: TRBV7-9; CDR3 protein: CASSTGDSSNQPQHF; CDR3 DNA: TGTGCCAGCAGCACCGGAGACAGTAGCAATCAGCCCCAGCATTTT
J gene: TRBJ2-1; clone size: NA; D gene: TRBD2; V gene: TRBV19; CDR3 protein: CASSMAGGTYNEQFF; CDR3 DNA: TGTGCCAGTAGTATGGCGGGGGGGACTTACAATGAGCAGTTCTTC
J gene: TRBJ2-7; clone size: NA; D gene: TRBD1; V gene: TRBV5-5; CDR3 protein: CASSRGGDRGIHEQYF; CDR3 DNA: TGTGCCAGCAGCAGGGGTGGGGACAGGGGAATCCACGAGCAGTACTTC
J gene: TRBJ1-4; clone size: NA; D gene: NA; V gene: TRBV28; CDR3 protein: CASAQGLHNEKLFF; CDR3 DNA: TGTGCCAGCGCTCAGGGACTACACAATGAAAAACTGTTTTTT
J gene: TRBJ2-5; clone size: NA; D gene: TRBD2; V gene: TRBV29-1; CDR3 protein: CSVRAGLAGAFTEETQYF; CDR3 DNA: TGCAGCGTACGTGCGGGACTAGCGGGGGCGTTTACGGAAGAGACCCAGTACTTC
J gene: TRBJ2-3; clone size: once; D gene: NA; V gene: TRBV28; CDR3 protein: CASSDADSIPDTQYF; CDR3 DNA: TGTGCCAGCAGTGATGCCGACAGTATCCCAGATACGCAGTATTTT
J gene: TRBJ1-2; clone size: NA; D gene: NA; V gene: TRBV19; CDR3 protein: CASSTGLVGYTF; CDR3 DNA: TGTGCCAGTAGTACAGGGCTAGTGGGCTACACCTTC
J gene: TRBJ1-6; clone size: NA; D gene: NA; V gene: TRBV5-1; CDR3 protein: CASSLEPASSYNSPLHF; CDR3 DNA: TGCGCCAGCAGCTTGGAACCTGCCAGCTCCTATAATTCACCCCTCCACTTT
J gene: TRBJ2-5; clone size: NA; D gene: TRBD1; V gene: TRBV5-1; CDR3 protein: CASSFVGGAKETQYF; CDR3 DNA: TGCGCCAGCAGCTTTGTAGGGGGCGCGAAAGAGACCCAGTACTTC
J gene: TRBJ2-1; clone size: NA; D gene: TRBD1; V gene: TRBV27; CDR3 protein: CASSLDRGIYNEQFF; CDR3 DNA: TGTGCCAGCAGCCTTGACAGGGGCATCTACAATGAGCAGTTCTTC
J gene: TRBJ1-2; clone size: NA; D gene: NA; V gene: TRBV5-4; CDR3 protein: CASSSQKYGYTF; CDR3 DNA: TGTGCCAGCAGCTCTCAGAAGTATGGCTACACCTTC
J gene: TRBJ1-5; clone size: NA; D gene: TRBD1; V gene: TRBV18; CDR3 protein: CASSSRQGNQPQHF; CDR3 DNA: TGTGCCAGCTCATCCCGACAGGGGAATCAGCCCCAGCATTTT
J gene: TRBJ1-5; clone size: NA; D gene: NA; V gene: TRBV27; CDR3 protein: CASSKGVDQPQHF; CDR3 DNA: TGTGCCAGCAGTAAAGGGGTAGATCAGCCCCAGCATTTT
J gene: TRBJ1-1; clone size: once; D gene: NA; V gene: TRBV5-1; CDR3 protein: CASSLSSNTEAFF; CDR3 DNA: TGCGCCAGCAGCTTGTCTTCGAACACTGAAGCTTTCTTT
J gene: TRBJ1-3; clone size: NA; D gene: NA; V gene: TRBV12-3/TRBV12-4; CDR3 protein: CASSLADIYF; CDR3 DNA: TGTGCCAGCAGTTTGGCGGACATATATTTT
J gene: TRBJ1-2; clone size: few; D gene: NA; V gene: TRBV7-2; CDR3 protein: CASSSDGGTNYGYTF; CDR3 DNA: TGTGCCAGCAGCTCGGACGGGGGTACTAACTATGGCTACACCTTC
J gene: TRBJ2-3; clone size: NA; D gene: NA; V gene: TRBV5-1; CDR3 protein: CASSLDTSDTQYF; CDR3 DNA: TGCGCCAGCAGCTTGGACACTAGCGATACGCAGTATTTT
J gene: TRBJ1-5; clone size: NA; D gene: TRBD1; V gene: TRBV5-5; CDR3 protein: CASSFYDRAGQPQHF; CDR3 DNA: TGTGCCAGCAGCTTTTATGACAGGGCAGGGCAGCCCCAGCATTTT
J gene: TRBJ2-7; clone size: NA; D gene: NA; V gene: TRBV5-1; CDR3 protein: CASSPSPSGAYEQYF; CDR3 DNA: TGCGCCAGCAGCCCTTCCCCGTCGGGGGCCTACGAGCAGTACTTC
J gene: TRBJ1-6; clone size: NA; D gene: TRBD1; V gene: TRBV14; CDR3 protein: CASRGQGYNSPLHF; CDR3 DNA: TGTGCCAGCAGAGGACAGGGGTATAATTCACCCCTCCACTTT
J gene: TRBJ1-2; clone size: NA; D gene: NA; V gene: TRBV30; CDR3 protein: CAWKLQGANGYTF; CDR3 DNA: TGTGCCTGGAAGTTACAGGGTGCGAATGGCTACACCTTC
J gene: TRBJ2-1; clone size: NA; D gene: TRBD2; V gene: TRBV28; CDR3 protein: CASSRQEQTLAGWEQFF; CDR3 DNA: TGTGCCAGCAGCCGACAAGAGCAGACCCTAGCGGGATGGGAGCAGTTCTTC
J gene: TRBJ2-3; clone size: NA; D gene: TRBD2; V gene: TRBV3-1/TRBV3-2; CDR3 protein: CASSQEIGSGGEDTQYF; CDR3 DNA: TGTGCCAGCAGCCAAGAGATAGGTAGCGGGGGGGAAGATACGCAGTATTTT
J gene: TRBJ2-7; clone size: NA; D gene: TRBD2; V gene: TRBV7-2; CDR3 protein: CASSLRLAGLTLYEQYF; CDR3 DNA: TGTGCCAGCAGCCTGAGACTAGCGGGACTTACTCTCTACGAGCAGTACTTC
J gene: TRBJ1-4; clone size: NA; D gene: TRBD1; V gene: TRBV24-1; CDR3 protein: CATTGGPGEKLFF; CDR3 DNA: TGTGCCACCACAGGGGGCCCGGGTGAAAAACTGTTTTTT
J gene: TRBJ1-1; clone size: NA; D gene: NA; V gene: TRBV15; CDR3 protein: CATSRDGGKNTEAFF; CDR3 DNA: TGTGCCACCAGCAGAGATGGGGGGAAGAACACTGAAGCTTTCTTT
J gene: TRBJ2-7; clone size: NA; D gene: TRBD1; V gene: TRBV19; CDR3 protein: CASNPGQHYEQYF; CDR3 DNA: TGTGCCAGTAATCCGGGACAGCACTACGAGCAGTACTTC
J gene: TRBJ1-1; clone size: NA; D gene: NA; V gene: TRBV28; CDR3 protein: CASSSSDRAWAEAFF; CDR3 DNA: NA
J gene: TRBJ1-2; clone size: NA; D gene: TRBD1; V gene: TRBV18; CDR3 protein: CASSPSGQDGVDGYTF; CDR3 DNA: TGTGCCAGCTCACCATCCGGACAGGACGGGGTAGATGGCTACACCTTC
J gene: TRBJ2-3; clone size: once; D gene: TRBD1; V gene: TRBV5-1; CDR3 protein: CASRFQGVTDTQYF; CDR3 DNA: TGCGCCAGCAGATTCCAGGGGGTCACAGATACGCAGTATTTT
J gene: TRBJ1-1; clone size: NA; D gene: NA; V gene: TRBV5-1; CDR3 protein: CASSPTRGSNTEAFF; CDR3 DNA: TGCGCCAGCAGCCCCACTCGGGGATCTAACACTGAAGCTTTCTTT
J gene: TRBJ2-7; clone size: once; D gene: NA; V gene: TRBV5-6; CDR3 protein: CASSSQDYEQYF; CDR3 DNA: TGTGCCAGCAGCTCCCAGGACTACGAGCAGTACTTC
J gene: TRBJ1-1; clone size: NA; D gene: NA; V gene: TRBV5-1; CDR3 protein: CASSSQLGATTEAFF; CDR3 DNA: TGCGCCAGCAGCTCGCAACTGGGGGCAACCACTGAAGCTTTCTTT
J gene: TRBJ2-2; clone size: NA; D gene: NA; V gene: TRBV21-1; CDR3 protein: CASSKVAGTGELFF; CDR3 DNA: TGTGCCAGCAGCAAAGTCGCGGGAACCGGGGAGCTGTTTTTT
J gene: TRBJ1-5; clone size: NA; D gene: NA; V gene: TRBV10-3; CDR3 protein: CAIRDYSNQPQHF; CDR3 DNA: TGTGCCATCCGGGATTATAGCAATCAGCCCCAGCATTTT
J gene: TRBJ2-6; clone size: NA; D gene: TRBD1; V gene: TRBV18; CDR3 protein: CASSLDRISGANVLTF; CDR3 DNA: TGTGCCAGCTCACTGGACAGGATCTCTGGGGCCAACGTCCTGACTTTC
J gene: TRBJ2-3; clone size: NA; D gene: TRBD1; V gene: TRBV9; CDR3 protein: CASSTGRDRVWDTQYF; CDR3 DNA: TGTGCCAGCAGCACAGGCCGGGACAGGGTATGGGATACGCAGTATTTT
J gene: TRBJ2-1; clone size: NA; D gene: TRBD1; V gene: TRBV18; CDR3 protein: CASSRGTGAAYNEQFF; CDR3 DNA: TGTGCCAGCTCACGCGGGACAGGAGCCGCCTACAATGAGCAGTTCTTC